This TCR beta chain was profiled in a study of cytomegalovirus exposure and HLA in healthy donors. Study-level background: Of several hundred genotyped donors, about 80% clustered with self-reported Caucasian donors.

In regard to this clone: Antigen specificity is unknown.

The CDR3 contains 18 residues. Germline CDR1 is LNHDA and CDR2 is SQIVND (reference sequence). V was clipped by 6 bases and J by 4 bases; unmatched bases: 17. Primers for the PCR totalled 60 Vbeta and 13 Jbeta. The assay was immunoSEQ multiplex PCR, and TCRdb's table has in-frame clones only and misses some. This table holds about 55,000 clones, around 79% found once. Study-level points and caveats: Serostatus for CMV was the only available immune exposure information.

This sequence originates from a female donor in good health and CMV-seronegative. This chain joins TRBV19 and TRBJ2-1; 8 bases line up with TRBD2. The sequencing input was PBMCs. The CDR3 is CASRGPPVAGILYNEQFF. CDR3 nucleotide sequence: TGTGCCAGTAGGGGGCCCCCCGTAGCGGGGATATTATACAATGAGCAGTTCTTC.